This T cell receptor (beta chain) was retrieved from a study of control samples from healthy donors and cancer patients. Using immunoSEQ multiplex PCR, the repertoire was profiled, and TCRdb retains in-frame clones only, with some absent. The profile covers over 110,000 clones, with 92% appearing a single time and approximately 11% taken by the ten largest. This clone appeared a single time. The germline CDR1 and CDR2 sequences are SGHDN and FVKESK. V lost 4 bases and J lost 0, with 6 bases in between. The CDR3 has 13 amino acids. This TCR came from a man aged 25-45 years in good health. Sequencing was performed on blood. The chain combines TRBV14 with TRBJ1-1; unclear D gene. The CDR3 DNA is TGTGCCAGCAGCCGCAACCTGAACACTGAAGCTTTCTTT. It yields the protein CASSRNLNTEAFF. The variable domain in full, with the rest retrieved from reference TRBV14 and TRBJ1-1, is EAGVTQFPSHSVIEKGQTVTLRCDPISGHDNLYWYRRVMGKEIKFLLHFVKESKQDESGMPNNRFLAERTGGTYSTLKVQPAELEDSGVYFCASSRNLNTEAFFGQGTRLTVV.